This T cell receptor (beta chain) originates from a study of monozygotic twins with inflammatory bowel disease. Study-wide results and caveats: IBD-affected twins scored below their healthy co-twins in TCRbeta diversity (inverse Simpson). Twins with IBD had fewer clonotypes in common with others than healthy twins, particularly during disease activity.

Germline V lookup: CDR1 SQVTM, CDR2 ANQGSEA. The CDR3 loop spans 11 amino acids. Eight separate reactions for every sample produced the cDNA. A 6-nucleotide sample barcode was carried by the UMIs, which template switching added. From its re-call of the 5' RACE reads, TCRdb lists each CDR3 protein once, without DNA. This sample carries some 100,000 distinct CDR3 sequences, with 9.5% to 15% going to the ten biggest clones. With respect to this clonotype: Its antigen is not identified.

The TCR originated in a human donor with ulcerative colitis or Crohn's disease, or a healthy co-twin of an affected twin (not recorded which). This sequence joins TRBV29-1 and TRBJ2-7; TCRdb reports TRBD2, a call that lacks DNA to check it against. Sequencing input: blood. CDR3 region: CSVDTSYEQYF.